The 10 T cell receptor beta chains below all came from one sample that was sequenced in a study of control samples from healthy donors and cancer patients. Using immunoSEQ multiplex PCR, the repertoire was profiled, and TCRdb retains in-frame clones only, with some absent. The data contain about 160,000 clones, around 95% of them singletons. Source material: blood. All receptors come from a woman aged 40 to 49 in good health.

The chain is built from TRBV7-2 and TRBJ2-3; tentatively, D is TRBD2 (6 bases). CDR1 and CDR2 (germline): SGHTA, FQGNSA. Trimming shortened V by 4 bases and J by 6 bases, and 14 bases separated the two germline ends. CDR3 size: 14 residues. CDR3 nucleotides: TGTGCCAGCAGCTCGCTCCCTAGCGCTGATACGCAGTATTTT. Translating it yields CASSSLPSADTQYF.

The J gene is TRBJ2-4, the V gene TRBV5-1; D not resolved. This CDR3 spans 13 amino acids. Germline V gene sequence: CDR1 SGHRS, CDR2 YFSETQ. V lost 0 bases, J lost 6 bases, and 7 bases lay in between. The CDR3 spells CASSLGLPNIQYF. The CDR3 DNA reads TGCGCCAGCAGCTTGGGACTGCCAAACATTCAGTACTTC.

CDR3 DNA sequence: TGTGCCAGCAGTCAGGTAGATGAAGCTTTCTTT. Protein product: CASSQVDEAFF. The V call is TRBV12-3 or TRBV12-4, the J call TRBJ1-1; D ambiguous. This CDR3 comprises 11 residues. Trimming cost V 5 bases and J 7 bases, with 8 bases left between them.

This chain's CDR3 is CASSPGTNIQYF. CDR3 nucleotide sequence: TGCGCCAGCAGTCCCGGGACAAACATTCAGTACTTC. The gene calls are TRBV23-1 and TRBJ2-4; D tentatively reads TRBD1 or TRBD2 (5 bases each). TRBV23-1 is an open reading frame, and its role is uncertain. The CDR3 extends over 12 amino acids. Trimming removed 4 bases from V and 6 bases from J, with 7 bases in between.

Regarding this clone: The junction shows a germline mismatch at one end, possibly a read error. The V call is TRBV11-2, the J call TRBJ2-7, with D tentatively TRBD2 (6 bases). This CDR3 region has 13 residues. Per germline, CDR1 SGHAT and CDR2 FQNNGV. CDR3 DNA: TGTGCCAGCAGCCAAGTAGCGGTAACCTACCTCAGCTTC. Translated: CASSQVAVTYLSF.

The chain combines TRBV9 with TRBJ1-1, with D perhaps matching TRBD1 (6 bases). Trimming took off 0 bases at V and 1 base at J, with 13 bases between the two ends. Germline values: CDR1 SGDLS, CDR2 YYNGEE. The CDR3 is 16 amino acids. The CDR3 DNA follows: TGTGCCAGCAGCGTAGAGTTTGGACAGCCGAACACTGAAGCTTTCTTT. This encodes CASSVEFGQPNTEAFF.

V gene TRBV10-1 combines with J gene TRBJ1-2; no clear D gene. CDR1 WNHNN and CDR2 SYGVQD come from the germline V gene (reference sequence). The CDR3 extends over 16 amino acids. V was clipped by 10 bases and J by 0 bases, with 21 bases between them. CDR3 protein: CATRRETTLPNYGYTF. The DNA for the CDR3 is TGCGCCACCCGAAGGGAAACCACTCTTCCTAACTATGGCTACACCTTC.

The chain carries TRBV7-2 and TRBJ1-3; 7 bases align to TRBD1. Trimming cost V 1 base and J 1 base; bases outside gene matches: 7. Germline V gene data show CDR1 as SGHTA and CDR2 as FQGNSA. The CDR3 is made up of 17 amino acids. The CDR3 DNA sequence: TGTGCCAGCAGCTTAGTCGGGGCAGGGGGATCTGGAAACACCATATATTTT. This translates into CASSLVGAGGSGNTIYF.

The CDR3 DNA reads as TGTGCCAGTAGATCCGCTGGAAACACCATATATTTT. Protein product: CASRSAGNTIYF. V gene TRBV19 combines with J gene TRBJ1-3; D remains ambiguous. The V gene lost 6 bases and the J gene lost 2 bases, with 5 bases spanning the gap. The CDR3 is 12 residues long. Per germline, CDR1 LNHDA and CDR2 SQIVND (reference sequence).

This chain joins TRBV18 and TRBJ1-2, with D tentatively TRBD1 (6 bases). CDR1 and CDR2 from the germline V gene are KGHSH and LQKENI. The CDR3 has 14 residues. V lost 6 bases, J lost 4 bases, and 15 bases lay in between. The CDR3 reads CASSVGQGPYGYTF. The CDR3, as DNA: TGTGCCAGCTCGGTCGGGCAGGGGCCCTATGGCTACACCTTC.